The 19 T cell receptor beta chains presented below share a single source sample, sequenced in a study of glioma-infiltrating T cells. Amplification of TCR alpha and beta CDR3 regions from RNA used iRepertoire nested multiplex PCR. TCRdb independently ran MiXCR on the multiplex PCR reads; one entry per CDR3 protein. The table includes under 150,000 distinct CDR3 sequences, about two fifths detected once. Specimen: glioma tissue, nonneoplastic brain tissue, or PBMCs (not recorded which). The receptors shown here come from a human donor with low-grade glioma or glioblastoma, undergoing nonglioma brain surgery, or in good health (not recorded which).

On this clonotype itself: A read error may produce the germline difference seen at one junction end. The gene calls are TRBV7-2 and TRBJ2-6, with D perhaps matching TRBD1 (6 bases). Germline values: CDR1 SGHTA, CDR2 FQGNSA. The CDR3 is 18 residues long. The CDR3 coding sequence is TGCGCCAGCAGCCAGGGCGACGAGGGACACTCTGGGGCCAACGCCCTGACTTTC. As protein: CASSQGDEGHSGANALTF. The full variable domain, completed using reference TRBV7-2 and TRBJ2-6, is GAGVSQSPSNKVTEKGKDVELRCDPISGHTALYWYRQSLGQGLEFLIYFQGNSAPDKSGLPSDRFSAERTGGSVSTLTIQRTQQEDSAVYLCASSQGDEGHSGANALTFGAGSRLTVL.

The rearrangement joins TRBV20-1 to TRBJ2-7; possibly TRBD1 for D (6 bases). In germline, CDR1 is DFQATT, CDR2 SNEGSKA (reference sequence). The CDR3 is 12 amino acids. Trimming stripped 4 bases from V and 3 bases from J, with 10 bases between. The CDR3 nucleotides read TGCAGTGCTACCTGGACAGACTACGAGCAGTACTTC. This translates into CSATWTDYEQYF.

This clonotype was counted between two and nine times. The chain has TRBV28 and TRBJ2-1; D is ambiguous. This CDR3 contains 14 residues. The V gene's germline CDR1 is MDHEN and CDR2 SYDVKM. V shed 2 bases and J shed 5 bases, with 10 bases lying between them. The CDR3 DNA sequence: TGTGCCAGCAGTTTAAGGTGGGCAAACAATGAGCAGTTCTTC. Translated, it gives CASSLRWANNEQFF.

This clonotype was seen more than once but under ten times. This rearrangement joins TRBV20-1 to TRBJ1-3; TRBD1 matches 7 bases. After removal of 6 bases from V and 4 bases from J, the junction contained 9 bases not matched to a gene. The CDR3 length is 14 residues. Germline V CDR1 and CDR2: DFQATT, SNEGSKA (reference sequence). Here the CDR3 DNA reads TGCAGTGCCCAGGAAACAGGGGCCGGAAACACCATATATTTT. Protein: CSAQETGAGNTIYF.

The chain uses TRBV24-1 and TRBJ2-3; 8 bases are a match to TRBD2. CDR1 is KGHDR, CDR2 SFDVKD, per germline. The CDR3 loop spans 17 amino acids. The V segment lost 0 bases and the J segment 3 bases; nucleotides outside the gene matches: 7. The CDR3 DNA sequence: TGTGCCACCAGTGATTTGGACGGGGGGGCCGGTACAGATACGCAGTATTTT. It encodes CATSDLDGGAGTDTQYF.

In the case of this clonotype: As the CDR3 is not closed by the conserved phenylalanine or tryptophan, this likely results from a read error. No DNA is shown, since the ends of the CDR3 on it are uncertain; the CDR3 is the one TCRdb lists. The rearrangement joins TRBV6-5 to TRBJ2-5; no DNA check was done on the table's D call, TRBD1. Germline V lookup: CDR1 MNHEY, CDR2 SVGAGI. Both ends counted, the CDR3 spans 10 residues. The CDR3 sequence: CASSERDTYL.

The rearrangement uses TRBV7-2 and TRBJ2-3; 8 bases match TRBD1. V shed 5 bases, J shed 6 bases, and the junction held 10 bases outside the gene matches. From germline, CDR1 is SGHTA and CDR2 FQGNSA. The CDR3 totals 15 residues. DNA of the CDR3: TGTGCCAGCAGCCCCTACAGGGGGACGGGGGATACGCAGTATTTT. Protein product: CASSPYRGTGDTQYF.

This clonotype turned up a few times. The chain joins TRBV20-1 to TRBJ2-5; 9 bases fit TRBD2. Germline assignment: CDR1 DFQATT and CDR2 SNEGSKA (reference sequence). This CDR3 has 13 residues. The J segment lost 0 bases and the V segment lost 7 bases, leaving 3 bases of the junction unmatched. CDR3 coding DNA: TGCAGTGTCCCTAGCGGGGACCAAGAGACCCAGTACTTC. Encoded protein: CSVPSGDQETQYF.

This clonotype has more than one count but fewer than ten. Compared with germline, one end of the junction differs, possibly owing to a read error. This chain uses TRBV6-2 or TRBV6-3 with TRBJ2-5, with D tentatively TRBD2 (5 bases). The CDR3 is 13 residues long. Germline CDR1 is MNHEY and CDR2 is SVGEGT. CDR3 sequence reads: CASSDYTQETPYF. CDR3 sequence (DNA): TGTGCCAGCAGCGACTACACACAAGAGACCCCGTACTTC.

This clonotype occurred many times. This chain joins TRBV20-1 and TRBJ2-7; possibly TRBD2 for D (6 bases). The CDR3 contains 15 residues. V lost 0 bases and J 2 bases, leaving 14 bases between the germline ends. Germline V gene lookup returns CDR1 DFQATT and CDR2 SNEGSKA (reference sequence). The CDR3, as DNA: TGCAGTGCTAGAGATAGGCGGGACCTCACCTACGAGCAGTACTTC. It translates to CSARDRRDLTYEQYF.

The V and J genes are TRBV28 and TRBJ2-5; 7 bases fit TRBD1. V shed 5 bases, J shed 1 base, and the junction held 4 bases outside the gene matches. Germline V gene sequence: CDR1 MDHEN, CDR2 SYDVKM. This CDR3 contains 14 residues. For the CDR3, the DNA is TGTGCCAGCAGTCAACGGGACAGCCAAGAGACCCAGTACTTC. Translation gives CASSQRDSQETQYF.

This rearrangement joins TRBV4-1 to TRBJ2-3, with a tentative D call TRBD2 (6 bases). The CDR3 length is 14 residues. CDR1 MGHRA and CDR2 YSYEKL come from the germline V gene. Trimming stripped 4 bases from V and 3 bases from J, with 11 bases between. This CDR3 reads CASSPGGVTDTQYF. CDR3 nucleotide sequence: TGCGCCAGCAGCCCGGGCGGGGTAACAGATACGCAGTATTTT.

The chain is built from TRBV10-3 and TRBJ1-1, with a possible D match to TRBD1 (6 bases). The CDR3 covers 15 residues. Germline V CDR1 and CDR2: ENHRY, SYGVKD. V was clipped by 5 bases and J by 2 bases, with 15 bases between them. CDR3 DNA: TGTGCCATCAGTACCGTACAGGGTATAAACACTGAAGCTTTCTTT. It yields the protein CAISTVQGINTEAFF.

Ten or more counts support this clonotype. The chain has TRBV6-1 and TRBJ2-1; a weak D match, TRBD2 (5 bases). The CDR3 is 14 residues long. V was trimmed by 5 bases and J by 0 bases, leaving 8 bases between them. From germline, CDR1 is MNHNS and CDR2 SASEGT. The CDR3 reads CASSPTSSYNEQFF. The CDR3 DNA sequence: TGTGCCAGCAGTCCCACTAGCTCCTACAATGAGCAGTTCTTC.

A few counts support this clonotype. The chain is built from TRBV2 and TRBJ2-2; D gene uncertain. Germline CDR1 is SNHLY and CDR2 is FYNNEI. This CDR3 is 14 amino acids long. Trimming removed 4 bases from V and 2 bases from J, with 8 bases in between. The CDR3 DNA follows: TGTGCCAGCAGTGCCTTCTCAAACACCGGGGAGCTGTTTTTT. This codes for CASSAFSNTGELFF.

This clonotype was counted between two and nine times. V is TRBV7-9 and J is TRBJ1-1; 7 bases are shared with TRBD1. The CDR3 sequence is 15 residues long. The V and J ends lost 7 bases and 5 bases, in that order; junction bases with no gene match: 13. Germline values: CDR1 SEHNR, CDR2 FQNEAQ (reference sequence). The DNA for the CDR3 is TGTGCCAGCACCCCTTGGGTTCCAGGGGGTACTGAAGCTTTCTTT. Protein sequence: CASTPWVPGGTEAFF.

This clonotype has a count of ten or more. The CDR3 region has the DNA TGTGCCAGCAGTCCTAGACTAGCCATCACAGATACGCAGTATTTT. Protein product: CASSPRLAITDTQYF. The rearrangement uses TRBV6-1 and TRBJ2-3; 7 bases match TRBD2. Germline V lookup: CDR1 MNHNS, CDR2 SASEGT. This CDR3 has 15 residues. Trimming removed 5 bases from V and 2 bases from J; junction bases left unmatched: 7.

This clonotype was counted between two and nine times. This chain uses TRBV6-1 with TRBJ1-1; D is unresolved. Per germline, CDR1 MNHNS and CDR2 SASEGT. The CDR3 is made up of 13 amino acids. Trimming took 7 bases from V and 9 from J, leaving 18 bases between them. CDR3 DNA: TGTGCCAGCATATTTACAGATTCCCTAAAAGCTTTCTTT. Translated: CASIFTDSLKAFF.

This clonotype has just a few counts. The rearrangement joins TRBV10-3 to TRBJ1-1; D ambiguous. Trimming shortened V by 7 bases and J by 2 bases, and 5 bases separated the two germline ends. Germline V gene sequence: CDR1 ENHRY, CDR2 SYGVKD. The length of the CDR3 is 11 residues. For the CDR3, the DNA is TGTGCCATCAAAACCAACACTGAAGCTTTCTTT. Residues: CAIKTNTEAFF.